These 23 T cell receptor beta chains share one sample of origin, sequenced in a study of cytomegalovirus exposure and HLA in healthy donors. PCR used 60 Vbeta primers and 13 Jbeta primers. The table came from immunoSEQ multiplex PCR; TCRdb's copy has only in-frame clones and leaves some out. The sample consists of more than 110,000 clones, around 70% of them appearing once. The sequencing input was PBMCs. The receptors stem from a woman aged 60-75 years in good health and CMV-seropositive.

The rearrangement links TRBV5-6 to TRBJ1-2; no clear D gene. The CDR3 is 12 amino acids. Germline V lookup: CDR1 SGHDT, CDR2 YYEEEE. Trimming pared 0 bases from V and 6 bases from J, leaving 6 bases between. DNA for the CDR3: TGTGCCAGCAGCTTGGGACTCGATGGCTACACCTTC. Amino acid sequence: CASSLGLDGYTF. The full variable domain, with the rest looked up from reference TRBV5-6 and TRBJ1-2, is DAGVTQSPTHLIKTRGQQVTLRCSPKSGHDTVSWYQQALGQGPQFIFQYYEEEERQRGNFPDRFSGHQFPNYSSELNVNALLLGDSALYLCASSLGLDGYTFGSGTRLTVV.

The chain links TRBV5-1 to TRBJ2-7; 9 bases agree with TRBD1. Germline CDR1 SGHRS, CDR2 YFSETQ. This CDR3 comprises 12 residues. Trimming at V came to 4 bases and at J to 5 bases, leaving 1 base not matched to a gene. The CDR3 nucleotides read TGCGCCAGCAGCCGGGACAGGGACGAGCAGTACTTC. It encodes CASSRDRDEQYF.

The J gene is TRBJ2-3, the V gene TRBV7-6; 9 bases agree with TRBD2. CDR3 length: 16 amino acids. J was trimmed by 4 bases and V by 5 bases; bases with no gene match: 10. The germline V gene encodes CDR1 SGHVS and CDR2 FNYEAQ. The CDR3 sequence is CASSLTGGGAADTQYF. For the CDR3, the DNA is TGTGCCAGCAGCCTCACCGGCGGGGGGGCGGCAGATACGCAGTATTTT.

This CDR3 reads CSVDGAGGIAEAFF. CDR3 nucleotide sequence: TGCAGCGTTGATGGGGCAGGGGGAATTGCTGAAGCTTTCTTT. The genes are TRBV29-1 and TRBJ1-1; TRBD1 matches at 7 bases. The CDR3 extends over 14 amino acids. Trimming at V came to 3 bases and at J to 6 bases, leaving 10 bases not matched to a gene. CDR1 and CDR2 (germline): SQVTM, ANQGSEA. Full variable domain (missing parts from reference TRBV29-1 and TRBJ1-1): SAVISQKPSRDICQRGTSLTIQCQVDSQVTMMFWYRQQPGQSLTLIATANQGSEATYESGFVIDKFPISRPNLTFSTLTVSNMSPEDSSIYLCSVDGAGGIAEAFFGQGTRLTVV.

In DNA form, the CDR3 reads TGTGCCAGCAGTGAATTCCAGGGATACAATCAGCCCCAGCATTTT. Its protein product is CASSEFQGYNQPQHF. The chain combines TRBV6-1 with TRBJ1-5; D possibly corresponds to TRBD1 (5 bases). Germline values: CDR1 MNHNS, CDR2 SASEGT. V lost 2 bases and J lost 3, with 11 bases in between. This CDR3 comprises 15 residues.

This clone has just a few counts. CDR3 amino acids: CASSGTAGDYTDTQYF. The CDR3, as DNA: TGTGCCAGCAGTGGTACAGCGGGAGATTACACAGATACGCAGTATTTT. V gene TRBV6-1 combines with J gene TRBJ2-3; 8 nucleotides line up with TRBD2. Germline V gene lookup returns CDR1 MNHNS and CDR2 SASEGT. Germline trimming cut 4 bases from V and 2 bases from J; bases unmatched to any gene: 8. The CDR3 covers 16 residues.

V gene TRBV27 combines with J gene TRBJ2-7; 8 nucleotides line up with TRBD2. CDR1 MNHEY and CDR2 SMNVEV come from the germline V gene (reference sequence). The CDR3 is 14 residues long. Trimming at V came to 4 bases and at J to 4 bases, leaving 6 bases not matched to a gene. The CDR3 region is CASSYASGPYEQYF. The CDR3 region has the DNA TGTGCCAGCAGTTATGCTAGCGGGCCGTACGAGCAGTACTTC.

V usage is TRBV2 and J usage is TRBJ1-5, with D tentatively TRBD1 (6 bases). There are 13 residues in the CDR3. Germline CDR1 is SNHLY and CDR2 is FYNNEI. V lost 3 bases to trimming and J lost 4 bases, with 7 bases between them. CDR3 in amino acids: CASSEDRNQPQHF. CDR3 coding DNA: TGTGCCAGCAGTGAGGACAGAAATCAGCCCCAGCATTTT.

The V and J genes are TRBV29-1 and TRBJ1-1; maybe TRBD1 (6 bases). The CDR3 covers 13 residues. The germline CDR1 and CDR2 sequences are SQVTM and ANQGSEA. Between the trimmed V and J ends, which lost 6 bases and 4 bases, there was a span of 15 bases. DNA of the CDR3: TGCAGCGTCGGTGACAGGTGGGCCACTGAAGCTTTCTTT. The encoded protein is CSVGDRWATEAFF.

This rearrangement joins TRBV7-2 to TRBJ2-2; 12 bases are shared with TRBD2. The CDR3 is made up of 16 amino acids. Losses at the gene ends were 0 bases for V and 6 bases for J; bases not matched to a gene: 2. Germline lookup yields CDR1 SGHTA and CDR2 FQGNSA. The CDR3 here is CASSLATSGSPGELFF. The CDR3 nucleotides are TGTGCCAGCAGCTTAGCGACTAGCGGGAGCCCCGGGGAGCTGTTTTTT.

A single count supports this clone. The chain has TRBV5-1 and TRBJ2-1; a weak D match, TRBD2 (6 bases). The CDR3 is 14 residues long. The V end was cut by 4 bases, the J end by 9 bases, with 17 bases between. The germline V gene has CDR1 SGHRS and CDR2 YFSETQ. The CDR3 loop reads CASSDGSVVVEQFF. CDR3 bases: TGCGCCAGCAGCGACGGGAGTGTGGTGGTTGAGCAGTTCTTC.

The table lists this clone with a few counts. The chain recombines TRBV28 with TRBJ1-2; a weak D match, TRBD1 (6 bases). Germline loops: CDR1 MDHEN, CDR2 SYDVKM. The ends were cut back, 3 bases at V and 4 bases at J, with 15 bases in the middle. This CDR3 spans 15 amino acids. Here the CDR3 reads CASSFHTGGGYGYTF. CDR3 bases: TGTGCCAGCAGTTTCCACACGGGGGGCGGCTATGGCTACACCTTC.

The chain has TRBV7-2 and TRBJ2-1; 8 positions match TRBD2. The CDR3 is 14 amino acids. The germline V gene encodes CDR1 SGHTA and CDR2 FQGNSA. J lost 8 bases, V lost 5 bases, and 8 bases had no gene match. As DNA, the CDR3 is TGTGCCAGCAGCCTTGTAGCGGGAACGGATGAGCAGTTCTTC. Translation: CASSLVAGTDEQFF.

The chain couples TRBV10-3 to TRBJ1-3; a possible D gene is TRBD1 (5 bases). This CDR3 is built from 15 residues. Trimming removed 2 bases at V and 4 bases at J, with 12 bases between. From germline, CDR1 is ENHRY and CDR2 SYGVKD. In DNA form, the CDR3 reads TGTGCCATCAGTGAGCCGGGCAGGGCGGGAAACACCATATATTTT. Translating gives CAISEPGRAGNTIYF.

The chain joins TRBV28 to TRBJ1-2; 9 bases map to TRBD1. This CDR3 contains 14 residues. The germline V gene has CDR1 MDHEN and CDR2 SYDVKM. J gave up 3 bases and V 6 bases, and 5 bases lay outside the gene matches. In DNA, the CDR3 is TGTGCCAGCAGCCTGGGACAGGGTTACTATGGCTACACCTTC. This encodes CASSLGQGYYGYTF.

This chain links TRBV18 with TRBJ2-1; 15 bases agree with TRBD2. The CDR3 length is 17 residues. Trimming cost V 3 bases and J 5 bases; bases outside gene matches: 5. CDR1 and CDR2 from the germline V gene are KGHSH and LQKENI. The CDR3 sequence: CASSPGLAGGRNNEQFF. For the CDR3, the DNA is TGTGCCAGCTCACCCGGACTAGCGGGAGGGCGAAACAATGAGCAGTTCTTC. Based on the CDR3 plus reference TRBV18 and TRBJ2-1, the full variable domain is NAGVMQNPRHLVRRRGQEARLRCSPMKGHSHVYWYRQLPEEGLKFMVYLQKENIIDESGMPKERFSAEFPKEGPSILRIQQVVRGDSAAYFCASSPGLAGGRNNEQFFGPGTRLTVL.

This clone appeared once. The CDR3 coding sequence is TGCGCCAGCAAAGACAGGGTTAATCAGCCCCAGCATTTT. This codes for CASKDRVNQPQHF. J is TRBJ1-5 and V is TRBV10-2; 7 bases map to TRBD1. This CDR3 is built from 13 residues. The germline CDR1 and CDR2 sequences are WSHSY and SAAADI. J lost 4 bases, V lost 7 bases, and 4 bases had no gene match.

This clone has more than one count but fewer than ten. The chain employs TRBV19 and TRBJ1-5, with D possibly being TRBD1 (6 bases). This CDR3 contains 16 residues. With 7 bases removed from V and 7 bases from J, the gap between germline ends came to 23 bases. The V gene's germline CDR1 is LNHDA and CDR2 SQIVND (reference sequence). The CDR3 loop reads CASNLWGGARGQPQHF. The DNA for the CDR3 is TGTGCCAGTAATCTATGGGGGGGGGCGAGGGGCCAGCCCCAGCATTTT.

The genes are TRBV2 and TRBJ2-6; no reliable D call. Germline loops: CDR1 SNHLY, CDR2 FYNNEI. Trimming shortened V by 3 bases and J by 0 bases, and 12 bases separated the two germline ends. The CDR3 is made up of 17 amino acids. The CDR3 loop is CASSEVWSSSGANVLTF. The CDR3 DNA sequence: TGTGCCAGCAGTGAGGTGTGGAGCTCCTCTGGGGCCAACGTCCTGACTTTC.

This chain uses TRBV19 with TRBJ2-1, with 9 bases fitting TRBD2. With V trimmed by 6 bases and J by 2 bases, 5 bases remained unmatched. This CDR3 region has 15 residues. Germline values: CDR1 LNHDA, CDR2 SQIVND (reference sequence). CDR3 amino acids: CASRDRLAAYNEQFF. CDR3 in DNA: TGTGCCAGTAGGGACCGACTAGCGGCCTACAATGAGCAGTTCTTC.

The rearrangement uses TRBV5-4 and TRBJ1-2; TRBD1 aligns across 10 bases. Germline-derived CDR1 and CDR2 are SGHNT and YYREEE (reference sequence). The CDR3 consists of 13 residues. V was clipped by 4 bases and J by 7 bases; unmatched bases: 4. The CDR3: CASSTDRGPGYTF. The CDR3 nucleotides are TGTGCCAGCAGCACCGACAGGGGGCCTGGCTACACCTTC.

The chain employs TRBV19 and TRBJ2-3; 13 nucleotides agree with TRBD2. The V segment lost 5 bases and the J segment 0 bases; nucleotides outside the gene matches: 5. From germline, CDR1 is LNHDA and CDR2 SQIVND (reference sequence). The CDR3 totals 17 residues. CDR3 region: CASSPGLAGASTDTQYF. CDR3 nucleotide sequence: TGTGCCAGTAGTCCCGGACTAGCGGGAGCTAGCACAGATACGCAGTATTTT.

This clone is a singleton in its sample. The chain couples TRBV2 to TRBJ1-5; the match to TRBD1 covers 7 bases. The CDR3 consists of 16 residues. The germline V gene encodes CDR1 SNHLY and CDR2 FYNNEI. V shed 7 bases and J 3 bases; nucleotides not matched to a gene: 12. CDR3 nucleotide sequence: TGTGCCAGCACCGCGACAGGGACATTTGACAATCAGCCCCAGCATTTT. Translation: CASTATGTFDNQPQHF.